This entry lists 32 T cell receptor beta chains sequenced from one sample in a study of OX40 agonist ivuxolimab in advanced cancers. Profiled with immunoSEQ multiplex PCR; TCRdb holds only in-frame clones, not every one. The table shows 25,000 to 30,000 clones, with under 80% occurring only once. Here the sequenced sample was CD4+ or CD8+ T cells sorted from blood, taken in a trial of the OX40 agonist ivuxolimab. The receptors were sampled from an adult with an advanced solid tumor such as melanoma, head and neck, liver or kidney cancer.

This clone was picked up one time. The chain recombines TRBV9 with TRBJ2-7; D is unclear. CDR3 length equals 13 residues. The V end was cut by 3 bases, the J end by 1 base, with 8 bases between. Germline assignment: CDR1 SGDLS and CDR2 YYNGEE. Here the CDR3 DNA reads TGTGCCAGCAGCGAAACGGTATCCTACGAGCAGTACTTC. It codes for CASSETVSYEQYF.

The V call is TRBV2, the J call TRBJ2-3; 9 bases map to TRBD2. J gave up 3 bases and V 1 base, and 11 bases lay outside the gene matches. The CDR3 covers 18 residues. Germline V gene sequence: CDR1 SNHLY, CDR2 FYNNEI. Here the CDR3 DNA reads TGTGCCAGCAGTGAAGGGAGGGGTACCAGCGGGAGGACAGATACGCAGTATTTT. It translates to CASSEGRGTSGRTDTQYF.

The J gene is TRBJ2-1, the V gene TRBV5-4, with 13 bases fitting TRBD2. Germline trimming cut 0 bases from V and 7 bases from J; bases unmatched to any gene: 7. The CDR3 spans 17 residues. Germline CDR1 is SGHNT and CDR2 is YYREEE (reference sequence). The CDR3 bases are TGTGCCAGCAGCTTGGGGACTAGCGGGAGAAGGTTGAATGAGCAGTTCTTC. Translated: CASSLGTSGRRLNEQFF.

V gene TRBV9 combines with J gene TRBJ2-1; the match to TRBD2 covers 10 bases. Germline V CDR1 and CDR2: SGDLS, YYNGEE. This CDR3 has 18 amino acids. The junction had 10 bases not matched to a gene; V was cut back by 0 bases and J by 4 bases. The CDR3 region has the DNA TGTGCCAGCAGCGTAGAACGAGGTGGAGCGGGAGGGTACAATGAGCAGTTCTTC. It specifies CASSVERGGAGGYNEQFF.

The J gene is TRBJ2-5, the V gene TRBV19; D perhaps matches TRBD2 (5 bases). The CDR3 length is 15 residues. The V end lost 1 base, the J end lost 2 bases, and 11 bases lay between the germline ends. Germline V gives CDR1 LNHDA, CDR2 SQIVND (reference sequence). Here the CDR3 reads CASSIGAGGQETQYF. The CDR3 nucleotides read TGTGCCAGTAGTATAGGGGCCGGCGGGCAAGAGACCCAGTACTTC.

The chain uses TRBV11-2 and TRBJ2-2; no reliable D call. V lost 5 bases and J 5 bases, leaving 6 bases between the germline ends. In germline, CDR1 is SGHAT, CDR2 FQNNGV. The CDR3 runs 12 residues. CDR3: CASSRNTGELFF. For the CDR3, the DNA is TGTGCCAGCAGCCGTAATACCGGGGAGCTGTTTTTT.

The chain recombines TRBV7-2 with TRBJ2-7; D may be TRBD1 (6 bases). V gave up 3 bases and J gave up 2 bases, with 8 bases separating them. CDR1 SGHTA and CDR2 FQGNSA come from the germline V gene. This CDR3 spans 13 amino acids. The CDR3 sequence: CASSFGQTYEQYF. As DNA, the CDR3 is TGTGCCAGCAGCTTTGGACAGACCTACGAGCAGTACTTC.

The rearrangement joins TRBV4-2 to TRBJ2-1; D could derive from TRBD1 or TRBD2 (6 bases each). Germline-derived CDR1 and CDR2 are LGHNA and YNFKEQ. CDR3 length: 14 amino acids. With 4 bases removed from V and 6 bases from J, the gap between germline ends came to 13 bases. CDR3 amino acids: CASSPSVGGNEQFF. CDR3 bases: TGTGCCAGCAGCCCTAGCGTAGGGGGCAATGAGCAGTTCTTC.

The CDR3 DNA reads TGTGCCAGCAGGAGGGCAGGAGTTAATTCACCCCTCCACTTT. Amino acid sequence: CASRRAGVNSPLHF. The V gene is TRBV2, the J gene TRBJ1-6; D is unclear. Trimming took 6 bases from V and 6 from J, leaving 12 bases between them. This CDR3 is 14 amino acids long. The germline CDR1 and CDR2 sequences are SNHLY and FYNNEI.

This chain links TRBV27 with TRBJ2-7; 10 bases are shared with TRBD2. The CDR3 extends over 13 amino acids. Per germline, CDR1 MNHEY and CDR2 SMNVEV (reference sequence). With V trimmed by 4 bases and J by 3 bases, 0 bases remained unmatched. Here the CDR3 DNA reads TGTGCCAGCAGTTGGACTAGCGGCTACGAGCAGTACTTC. This codes for CASSWTSGYEQYF.

J is TRBJ1-3 and V is TRBV9; D unclear. Germline loops: CDR1 SGDLS, CDR2 YYNGEE. The CDR3 is 16 amino acids. Trimming removed 4 bases from V and 0 bases from J, with 14 bases in between. The CDR3 is CASSLSSGFSGNTIYF. The CDR3 region has the DNA TGTGCCAGCAGCCTTAGTAGCGGATTCTCTGGAAACACCATATATTTT.

The chain joins TRBV4-2 to TRBJ2-1; 8 positions match TRBD2. The CDR3 covers 16 residues. With V trimmed by 1 base and J by 1 base, 3 bases remained unmatched. Germline-derived CDR1 and CDR2 are LGHNA and YNFKEQ. CDR3 nucleotide sequence: TGTGCCAGCAGCCAAGCCGGGACTAGATCCTACAATGAGCAGTTCTTC. Translation gives CASSQAGTRSYNEQFF.

The rearrangement joins TRBV10-1 to TRBJ2-2; 7 nucleotides line up with TRBD2. Trimming took 6 bases from V and 6 from J; bases not matched to a gene: 1. CDR1 WNHNN and CDR2 SYGVQD come from the germline V gene (reference sequence). The CDR3 is 12 residues long. The CDR3 DNA sequence: TGCGCCAGCAGAACTAGCGCCGGGGAGCTGTTTTTT. Its translation: CASRTSAGELFF.

This chain links TRBV11-2 with TRBJ2-7, with 7 bases identical to TRBD2. The length of the CDR3 is 16 residues. Germline trimming cut 2 bases from V and 3 bases from J; bases unmatched to any gene: 10. CDR1 and CDR2 (germline): SGHAT, FQNNGV. The CDR3 sequence is CASSLSHGTTGYEQYF. In nucleotides, the CDR3 is TGTGCCAGCAGCTTATCCCATGGGACTACCGGCTACGAGCAGTACTTC.

This chain connects TRBV30 to TRBJ2-1; TRBD1 matches 7 bases. Trimming took 5 bases from V and 5 from J; bases not matched to a gene: 9. The CDR3 loop spans 14 amino acids. The germline CDR1 and CDR2 sequences are GTSNPN and SVGIG (reference sequence). CDR3 sequence (DNA): TGTGCCTGGTGGGACAGCTCAATTAACAATGAGCAGTTCTTC. Amino acids: CAWWDSSINNEQFF.

By sample share, this clone is medium-sized. The genes are TRBV15 and TRBJ2-7; TRBD1 agrees at 9 bases. The CDR3 extends over 14 amino acids. Losses at the gene ends were 5 bases for V and 3 bases for J; bases not matched to a gene: 5. CDR1 is LNHNV, CDR2 YYDKDF, per germline (reference sequence). Written as DNA, the CDR3 is TGTGCCACCAGCGGGGGACAGGGTTTCTACGAGCAGTACTTC. Residues: CATSGGQGFYEQYF.

V gene TRBV10-3 combines with J gene TRBJ2-3; tentatively, D is TRBD2 (6 bases). The CDR3 spans 19 residues. V shed 0 bases and J shed 0 bases, with 19 bases lying between them. Germline values: CDR1 ENHRY, CDR2 SYGVKD. DNA for the CDR3: TGTGCCATCAGTGAGTCCTTTCGTCCGGTCGGGACTAGCACAGATACGCAGTATTTT. Its translation is CAISESFRPVGTSTDTQYF.

The chain uses TRBV7-9 and TRBJ2-7, with D unclear. With 2 bases removed from V and 0 bases from J, the gap between germline ends came to 20 bases. The CDR3 spans 18 residues. Per the germline V gene, CDR1 is SEHNR and CDR2 is FQNEAQ (reference sequence). The CDR3 spells CASSLPTGWAVSSYEQYF. In DNA, the CDR3 is TGTGCCAGCAGCTTACCGACGGGCTGGGCGGTAAGCTCCTACGAGCAGTACTTC.

V is TRBV13 and J is TRBJ2-3; either TRBD1 or TRBD2 may fit D (5 bases each). The CDR3 has 13 residues. Trimming shortened V by 5 bases and J by 5 bases, and 11 bases separated the two germline ends. Germline loops: CDR1 PRHDT, CDR2 FYEKMQ (reference sequence). CDR3 protein: CASSDIGGDTQYF. CDR3 nucleotides: TGTGCCAGCAGCGACATTGGGGGAGATACGCAGTATTTT. Filled out from reference TRBV13 and TRBJ2-3, the complete variable domain reads AAGVIQSPRHLIKEKRETATLKCYPIPRHDTVYWYQQGPGQDPQFLISFYEKMQSDKGSIPDRFSAQQFSDYHSELNMSSLELGDSALYFCASSDIGGDTQYFGPGTRLTVL.

This clone appeared a few times. The DNA for the CDR3 is TGTGCCAGCAGCCCCAGTGGCAGGGGGCCGTACAATGAGCAGTTCTTC. The encoded protein is CASSPSGRGPYNEQFF. J is TRBJ2-1 and V is TRBV7-9; 8 bases agree with TRBD1. CDR1 SEHNR and CDR2 FQNEAQ come from the germline V gene (reference sequence). Losses at the gene ends were 5 bases for V and 4 bases for J; bases not matched to a gene: 10. The CDR3 is made up of 16 amino acids.

This clone appeared a few times. The chain joins TRBV6-1 to TRBJ2-1; D gene ambiguous. Trimming removed 10 bases at V and 1 base at J, with 17 bases between. Germline V CDR1 and CDR2: MNHNS, SASEGT. The CDR3 spans 15 residues. The CDR3 here is CAITSWAESYNEQFF. Written as DNA, the CDR3 is TGTGCCATCACGTCCTGGGCAGAATCCTACAATGAGCAGTTCTTC.

The chain employs TRBV11-2 and TRBJ1-2, with TRBD1 identical over 7 bases. The junction had 3 bases not matched to a gene; V was cut back by 0 bases and J by 5 bases. Germline V gene sequence: CDR1 SGHAT, CDR2 FQNNGV. CDR3 length: 14 amino acids. CDR3 loop: CASSLEPTGYGYTF. The CDR3 DNA reads TGTGCCAGCAGCTTAGAACCGACAGGGTATGGCTACACCTTC.

J is TRBJ1-3 and V is TRBV1. TRBV1 corresponds to a pseudogene. There are 11 residues in the CDR3. The CDR3 nucleotides are TGCACCACCCCTATAGGAAACACCATATATTTT. It translates to CTTPIGNTIYF.

This clone was recorded only once. The V call is TRBV6-5, the J call TRBJ2-7; D is perhaps TRBD2 (5 bases). The CDR3 runs 13 residues. V lost 2 bases and J lost 4, with 9 bases in between. Germline assignment: CDR1 MNHEY and CDR2 SVGAGI. CDR3 amino acids: CASSYATGYEQYF. In DNA, the CDR3 is TGTGCCAGCAGTTACGCAACGGGGTACGAGCAGTACTTC.

Of note for this clone: An end of the junction differs from the germline gene, which may be a read error. This chain links TRBV4-1 with TRBJ2-3; tentatively, D is TRBD1 (6 bases). The CDR3 totals 17 residues. From germline, CDR1 is MGHRA and CDR2 YSYEKL. CDR3 nucleotides: TGCGCCAGCAGCCAAGACCCGCAGGGGTCATGGCGAGATTCGCAGTATTTT. It codes for CASSQDPQGSWRDSQYF.

The V gene is TRBV5-6, the J gene TRBJ2-3; D gene ambiguous. The CDR3 extends over 13 amino acids. The V end was cut by 2 bases, the J end by 1 base, with 5 bases between. Germline loops: CDR1 SGHDT, CDR2 YYEEEE. The CDR3 here is CASSFGGTDTQYF. In nucleotides, the CDR3 is TGTGCCAGCAGCTTCGGCGGCACAGATACGCAGTATTTT.

The rearrangement links TRBV5-1 to TRBJ1-6; 8 nucleotides align to TRBD1. CDR3 length: 18 amino acids. CDR1 is SGHRS, CDR2 YFSETQ, per germline. After removal of 1 base from V and 0 bases from J, the junction contained 6 bases not matched to a gene. This chain's CDR3 is CASSLFQGAGSYNSPLHF. Here the CDR3 DNA reads TGCGCCAGCAGCTTGTTTCAGGGGGCTGGCTCCTATAATTCACCCCTCCACTTT. The full variable domain, with the rest looked up from reference TRBV5-1 and TRBJ1-6, is KAGVTQTPRYLIKTRGQQVTLSCSPISGHRSVSWYQQTPGQGLQFLFEYFSETQRNKGNFPGRFSGRQFSNSRSEMNVSTLELGDSALYLCASSLFQGAGSYNSPLHFGNGTRLTVT.

V is TRBV5-6 and J is TRBJ1-1; 12 bases are a match to TRBD1. The junction had 10 bases not matched to a gene; V was cut back by 4 bases and J by 3 bases. Germline CDR1 is SGHDT and CDR2 is YYEEEE. The CDR3 extends over 17 amino acids. CDR3 sequence reads: CASSGGTGGIADTEAFF. In nucleotides, the CDR3 is TGTGCCAGCAGCGGTGGGACAGGGGGCATCGCGGACACTGAAGCTTTCTTT.

This clone has just a few counts. The chain employs TRBV9 and TRBJ1-1; no clear D. The CDR3 has 12 residues. Germline lookup yields CDR1 SGDLS and CDR2 YYNGEE. Trimming cost V 4 bases and J 3 bases, with 7 bases left between them. CDR3 region: CASSSWHTEAFF. DNA for the CDR3: TGTGCCAGCAGCAGCTGGCACACTGAAGCTTTCTTT.

The chain uses TRBV7-9 and TRBJ2-1, with a tentative D call TRBD2 (5 bases). Trimming removed 4 bases at V and 6 bases at J, with 28 bases between. Looked up from germline, CDR1 is SEHNR and CDR2 is FQNEAQ (reference sequence). This CDR3 has 19 residues. CDR3 bases: TGTGCCAGCAGCTCCCAAGACTCAAAACTAGAACCCTTCTTCAATGAGCAGTTCTTC. Amino acid sequence: CASSSQDSKLEPFFNEQFF.

The J gene is TRBJ2-7, the V gene TRBV6-6, with 10 bases aligning to TRBD1. The CDR3 extends over 12 amino acids. V lost 11 bases to trimming and J lost 5 bases; unmatched junction nucleotides: 6. Looked up from germline, CDR1 is MNHNY and CDR2 is SVGAGI (reference sequence). This CDR3 reads CASGQGVHEQYF. As DNA, the CDR3 is TGTGCCTCCGGACAGGGGGTCCACGAGCAGTACTTC.

This clone came up once. The V call is TRBV30, the J call TRBJ2-7; D is undetermined. V lost 2 bases and J 4 bases, leaving 12 bases between the germline ends. Germline lookup yields CDR1 GTSNPN and CDR2 SVGIG (reference sequence). There are 13 residues in the CDR3. The CDR3 spells CAWSSNNLYEQYF. The CDR3 DNA reads as TGTGCCTGGAGTTCGAACAATCTGTACGAGCAGTACTTC.